The 3 T cell receptor beta chains below were found in one sample sequenced in a study of T cell changes during pregnancy in multiple sclerosis. The assay was immunoSEQ multiplex PCR, and TCRdb's table has in-frame clones only and misses some. Of approximately 90,000 clones in the sample, roughly nine tenths are singletons; the top ten hold approximately 2.5%. The material sequenced was peripheral blood, taken in the first trimester of pregnancy. Receptors originate from a female donor with multiple sclerosis, enrolled in a pregnancy study.

This chain joins TRBV30 and TRBJ2-5; D remains ambiguous. This CDR3 region has 14 residues. V lost 4 bases and J 3 bases, leaving 15 bases between the germline ends. Germline-derived CDR1 and CDR2 are GTSNPN and SVGIG (reference sequence). The CDR3 loop reads CAWIPGSYKETQYF. The CDR3 DNA sequence: TGTGCCTGGATCCCTGGCAGTTACAAAGAGACCCAGTACTTC.

The chain uses TRBV27 and TRBJ2-1; TRBD2 agrees at 11 bases. The CDR3 consists of 17 residues. Germline-derived CDR1 and CDR2 are MNHEY and SMNVEV (reference sequence). Germline trimming cut 4 bases from V and 6 bases from J; bases unmatched to any gene: 11. This CDR3 reads CASSSTIIAGGLNEQFF. The CDR3 nucleotides are TGTGCCAGCAGTTCTACGATAATAGCGGGGGGGCTCAATGAGCAGTTCTTC.

The chain is built from TRBV5-6 and TRBJ2-7; D perhaps matches TRBD2 (6 bases). The germline V gene has CDR1 SGHDT and CDR2 YYEEEE. This CDR3 has 14 residues. V was clipped by 1 base and J by 4 bases, with 12 bases between them. CDR3 sequence (DNA): TGTGCCAGCAGCTTGTGGGGAGGTCGTTACGAGCAGTACTTC. The encoded protein is CASSLWGGRYEQYF.